What follows are 18 T cell receptor beta chains derived from one specimen sequenced in a study of beta chain features in type 1 diabetes. The sequenced template was cDNA made from the entire isolated RNA. This table comes from immunoSEQ multiplex PCR, and its TCRdb copy is limited to in-frame clones, with some not included. The table shows about 700,000 clones, with 13% occurring only once. For these receptors, no antigen is known. Findings of the study overall: Type 1 diabetes patients had TCRB CDR3s that were shorter (moderately but significantly so) in all four CD4+ subsets.

Sequencing input: naive CD4+ T cells from blood. The receptors shown here come from a man younger than 35 with type 1 diabetes.

The chain recombines TRBV2 with TRBJ1-4; tentatively, D is TRBD1 (5 bases). Germline lookup yields CDR1 SNHLY and CDR2 FYNNEI. The ends were cut back, 8 bases at V and 3 bases at J, with 19 bases in the middle. The CDR3 contains 16 residues. In nucleotides, the CDR3 is TGTGCCAGCCTTGGGGGAGTTGGTTGGGCTAATGAAAAACTGTTTTTT. Its translation is CASLGGVGWANEKLFF.

This clone was observed a few times. The chain carries TRBV4-1 and TRBJ2-5, with 10 bases lining up with TRBD1. The CDR3 loop spans 16 amino acids. After removal of 3 bases from V and 5 bases from J, the junction contained 9 bases not matched to a gene. Germline CDR1 reads MGHRA; CDR2 reads YSYEKL. CDR3 residues: CASSQNGQGVGETQYF. The CDR3 coding sequence is TGCGCCAGCAGCCAGAACGGACAGGGGGTAGGGGAGACCCAGTACTTC.

The chain joins TRBV15 to TRBJ1-1; a weak D match, TRBD1 (6 bases). The V end lost 1 base, the J end lost 9 bases, and 12 bases lay between the germline ends. The CDR3 spans 13 residues. Germline CDR1 reads LNHNV; CDR2 reads YYDKDF (reference sequence). DNA for the CDR3: TGTGCCACCAGCAGAGTAAGGGGGGAAAAAGCTTTCTTT. This translates into CATSRVRGEKAFF.

The CDR3 DNA follows: TGCGCCAGCACGGAAGGACAGGGGAATTCACCCCTCCACTTT. It encodes CASTEGQGNSPLHF. This sequence joins TRBV5-1 and TRBJ1-6; 9 bases match TRBD1. CDR1 and CDR2 (germline): SGHRS, YFSETQ. The CDR3 sequence is 14 residues long. The V segment lost 6 bases and the J segment 7 bases; nucleotides outside the gene matches: 5.

The chain employs TRBV10-3 and TRBJ1-5, with TRBD1 matching 10 bases. The germline CDR1 and CDR2 sequences are ENHRY and SYGVKD. J lost 3 bases, V lost 5 bases, and 7 bases had no gene match. This CDR3 contains 16 residues. CDR3 sequence: CAISPQDRGANQPQHF. The CDR3 nucleotides are TGTGCCATCAGTCCTCAGGACAGGGGGGCCAATCAGCCCCAGCATTTT.

This clone was counted between two and nine times. J is TRBJ2-7 and V is TRBV30, with D maybe TRBD2 (5 bases). This CDR3 has 11 residues. V dropped 4 bases and J dropped 7 bases, with 11 bases sitting between them. Germline V gene lookup returns CDR1 GTSNPN and CDR2 SVGIG (reference sequence). The CDR3 DNA reads TGTGCCTGGAAGCTCCCGGGGGAGCAGTACTTC. Its translation is CAWKLPGEQYF.

The chain recombines TRBV10-3 with TRBJ2-1; D is uncertain. This CDR3 contains 13 residues. V lost 6 bases and J 6 bases, leaving 12 bases between the germline ends. The germline V gene has CDR1 ENHRY and CDR2 SYGVKD. The CDR3 DNA follows: TGTGCCATCAGGGCCTGGATCGTCAATGAGCAGTTCTTC. It specifies CAIRAWIVNEQFF.

The table lists this clone with a few counts. This rearrangement joins TRBV7-9 to TRBJ2-1, with 8 bases lining up with TRBD1. V lost 2 bases and J lost 7; bases outside the gene matches: 7. Germline V gene sequence: CDR1 SEHNR, CDR2 FQNEAQ (reference sequence). This CDR3 has 15 residues. For the CDR3, the DNA is TGTGCCAGCAGCTTAAGGGTGCAGGGGGCTAATGAGCAGTTCTTC. Translating it yields CASSLRVQGANEQFF.

This clone was detected a few times. This sequence joins TRBV7-2 and TRBJ2-3, with D tentatively TRBD1 (6 bases). CDR3 size: 15 residues. Germline CDR1 SGHTA, CDR2 FQGNSA. V was shortened by 2 bases and J by 2 bases, with 11 bases between the two germline ends. In nucleotides, the CDR3 is TGTGCCAGCAGCTTACAGACAGGTATCACAGATACGCAGTATTTT. Its protein is CASSLQTGITDTQYF.

The sample holds many counts of this clone. The chain combines TRBV21-1 with TRBJ2-1; the D call TRBD2 from the table was never checked on the DNA. TRBV21-1 is annotated as a pseudogene. There are 15 residues in the CDR3. CDR3: CASRYVRRGYNEQFF. The CDR3, as DNA: TGTGCCAGCCGCTATGTTCGGCGGGGGTACAATGAGCAGTTCTTC.

This clone was picked up a small number of times. This chain links TRBV27 with TRBJ2-2; the match to TRBD1 covers 10 bases. J lost 3 bases, V lost 3 bases, and 7 bases had no gene match. CDR1 MNHEY and CDR2 SMNVEV come from the germline V gene (reference sequence). This CDR3 region has 17 residues. This chain's CDR3 is CASSFPTGTGDTGELFF. DNA for the CDR3: TGTGCCAGCAGTTTCCCCACCGGGACAGGGGACACCGGGGAGCTGTTTTTT.

This clone has just a few counts. The gene calls are TRBV4-2 and TRBJ2-5, with 13 bases lining up with TRBD2. Losses at the gene ends were 3 bases for V and 1 base for J; bases not matched to a gene: 5. The CDR3 is made up of 17 amino acids. Looked up from germline, CDR1 is LGHNA and CDR2 is YNFKEQ. The CDR3 DNA follows: TGTGCCAGCAGCCAGCTGACTAGCGGGGGGTCCCAAGAGACCCAGTACTTC. It translates to CASSQLTSGGSQETQYF.

The rearrangement uses TRBV18 and TRBJ2-2, with 12 positions matching TRBD2. This CDR3 comprises 15 residues. Germline V gene sequence: CDR1 KGHSH, CDR2 LQKENI. J gave up 5 bases and V 6 bases, and 4 bases lay outside the gene matches. CDR3 in DNA: TGTGCCAGCTCCCGAGGACTAGCGGGGACCGGGGAGCTGTTTTTT. Its translation: CASSRGLAGTGELFF. Full variable domain (rest looked up from reference TRBV18 and TRBJ2-2): NAGVMQNPRHLVRRRGQEARLRCSPMKGHSHVYWYRQLPEEGLKFMVYLQKENIIDESGMPKERFSAEFPKEGPSILRIQQVVRGDSAAYFCASSRGLAGTGELFFGEGSRLTVL.

This clone was observed a few times. This chain connects TRBV2 to TRBJ1-1; unclear D gene. This CDR3 region has 13 residues. Germline CDR1 and CDR2: SNHLY and FYNNEI. With 4 bases removed from V and 1 base from J, the gap between germline ends came to 7 bases. As DNA, the CDR3 is TGTGCCAGCAGTGTAATAGAGAACACTGAAGCTTTCTTT. As protein: CASSVIENTEAFF.

V usage is TRBV29-1 and J usage is TRBJ2-2; 7 positions match TRBD1. The CDR3 spans 14 residues. Germline assignment: CDR1 SQVTM and CDR2 ANQGSEA. After removal of 3 bases from V and 1 base from J, the junction contained 2 bases not matched to a gene. The CDR3 reads CSVEGTENTGELFF. The CDR3 coding sequence is TGCAGCGTTGAGGGGACAGAGAACACCGGGGAGCTGTTTTTT.

The chain is built from TRBV2 and TRBJ1-4, with a weak D call TRBD1 (5 bases). The CDR3 runs to 14 residues. Per germline, CDR1 SNHLY and CDR2 FYNNEI. Trimming left V 7 bases short and J 8 bases short, with 17 bases between. CDR3 loop: CASMATEMGEKLFF. CDR3 nucleotides: TGTGCCAGCATGGCGACAGAAATGGGAGAAAAACTGTTTTTT.

This clone was seen a handful of times. This sample includes further DNA sequences coding for the same CDR3. CDR3 protein: CASSLWGQGSYEQYF. The DNA for the CDR3 is TGTGCCAGCAGTTTATGGGGACAGGGGTCCTACGAGCAGTACTTC. The chain uses TRBV27 and TRBJ2-7; 10 bases are a match to TRBD1. After removal of 1 base from V and 1 base from J, the junction contained 1 base not matched to a gene. Germline CDR1 and CDR2: MNHEY and SMNVEV (reference sequence). This CDR3 is 15 amino acids long.

The gene calls are TRBV30 and TRBJ1-1; D uncertain. Per germline, CDR1 GTSNPN and CDR2 SVGIG (reference sequence). The CDR3 has 14 residues. V was shortened by 2 bases and J by 6 bases, with 16 bases between the two germline ends. This chain's CDR3 is CAWSRWGQDAEAFF. The CDR3 DNA follows: TGTGCCTGGAGTCGGTGGGGTCAGGACGCTGAAGCTTTCTTT.